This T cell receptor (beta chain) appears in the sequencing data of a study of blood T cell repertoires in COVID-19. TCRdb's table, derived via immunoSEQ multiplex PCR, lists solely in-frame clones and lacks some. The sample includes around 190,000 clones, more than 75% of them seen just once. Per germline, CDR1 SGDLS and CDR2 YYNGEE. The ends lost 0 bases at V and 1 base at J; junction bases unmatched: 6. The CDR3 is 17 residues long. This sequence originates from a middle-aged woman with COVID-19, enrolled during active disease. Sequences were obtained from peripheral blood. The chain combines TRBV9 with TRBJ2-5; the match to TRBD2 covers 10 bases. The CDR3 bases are TGTGCCAGCAGCGTAGGGGCCGAGCGGGGGGGCCAAGAGACCCAGTACTTC. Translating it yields CASSVGAERGGQETQYF. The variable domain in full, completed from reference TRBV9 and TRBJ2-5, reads DSGVTQTPKHLITATGQRVTLRCSPRSGDLSVYWYQQSLDQGLQFLIQYYNGEERAKGNILERFSAQQFPDLHSELNLSSLELGDSALYFCASSVGAERGGQETQYFGPGTRLLVL.